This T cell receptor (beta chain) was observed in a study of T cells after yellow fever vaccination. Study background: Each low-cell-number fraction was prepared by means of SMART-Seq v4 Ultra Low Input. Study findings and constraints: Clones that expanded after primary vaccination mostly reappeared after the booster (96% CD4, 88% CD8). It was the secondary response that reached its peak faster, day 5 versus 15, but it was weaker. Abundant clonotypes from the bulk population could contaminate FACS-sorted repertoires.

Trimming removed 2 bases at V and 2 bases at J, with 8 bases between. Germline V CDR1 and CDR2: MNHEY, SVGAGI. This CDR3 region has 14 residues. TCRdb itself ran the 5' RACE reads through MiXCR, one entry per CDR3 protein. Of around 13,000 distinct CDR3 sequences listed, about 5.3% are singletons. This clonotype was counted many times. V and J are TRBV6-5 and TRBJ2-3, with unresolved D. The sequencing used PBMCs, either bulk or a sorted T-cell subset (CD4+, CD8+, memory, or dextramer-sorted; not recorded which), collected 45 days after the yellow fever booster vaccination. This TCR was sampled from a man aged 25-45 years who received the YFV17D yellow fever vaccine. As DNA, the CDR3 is TGTGCCAGCAGTTACGTTGGAGTCACAGATACGCAGTATTTT. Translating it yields CASSYVGVTDTQYF.